The rows below give T cell receptor beta chains drawn from one sample of a study of blood T cell repertoires in COVID-19. TCRdb's copy holds only in-frame clones and misses some; the assay was immunoSEQ multiplex PCR. The sample has around 250,000 clones, 80% to 85% seen once. The sample was PBMCs or T cells enriched from blood (not recorded which). The receptors derive from a man aged 40-49 years who had been exposed to COVID-19. Both conserved end residues are part of each CDR3.

CATPSVRSGTQYF TRBJ2-5 TRBV6-5
CASSQGSVRDTQYF TRBJ2-3 TRBV3-1/TRBV3-2
CASSQDKGFNTGNEQFF TRBJ2-1 TRBV14
CASSLRRSPLHF TRBJ1-6 TRBV12-3/TRBV12-4
CSAGETSRQFF TRBJ2-1 TRBV20-1
CASNSWGLAGVSREQYF TRBJ2-7 TRBV9
CASSPLDRGGAMAGIYNEQFF TRBJ2-1 TRBV18
CASSSRTQPNEQFF TRBJ2-1 TRBV11-3
CASRTQLGNEQFF TRBJ2-1 TRBV5-4
CSVDSAREEGAEQYF TRBJ2-7 TRBV29-1
CASSLGSTRGNTEAFF TRBJ1-1 TRBV5-1
CATGMGPITGELFF TRBJ2-2 TRBV6-4
CASSRPGAYEQYF TRBJ2-7 TRBV6-1
CASSIRTGVGQPQHF TRBJ1-5 TRBV6-5
CASRRDSRPQHF TRBJ1-5 TRBV2
CASSQDGLTGELFF TRBJ2-2 TRBV3-1/TRBV3-2
CASSDARTGGYTF TRBJ1-2 TRBV2
CASSRTTSSNYNEQFF TRBJ2-1 TRBV14
CAWGGPGNYEQYF TRBJ2-7 TRBV30
CATSRGKSGRAIEQYF TRBJ2-7 TRBV15
CASSVTGTGELFF TRBJ2-2 TRBV5-1
CAWSILAYGNTEAFF TRBJ1-1 TRBV30
CASSLGTGGGNQPQHF TRBJ1-5 TRBV5-1
CATSDPGQGAETQYF TRBJ2-5 TRBV24-1
CASSVTGDYNSPLHF TRBJ1-6 TRBV5-1
CASSMTAGIVDEQFF TRBJ2-1 TRBV19
CASSYPAGGPHNEQFF TRBJ2-1 TRBV11-2
CASSEVFPGYEQFF TRBJ2-1 TRBV6-1
CASSFPRVDNEQFF TRBJ2-1 TRBV28
CASSQLPTGGSNQPQHF TRBJ1-5 TRBV4-1
CAWKLAGNTGELFF TRBJ2-2 TRBV30
CASSVPDRNTGELFF TRBJ2-2 TRBV5-4
CASSLGLANYEQYF TRBJ2-7 TRBV7-2
CASSRGEGEWYGYTF TRBJ1-2 TRBV6-2/TRBV6-3
CASSAGSSYEQYF TRBJ2-7 TRBV10-1
CASSLASPGTSTDTQYF TRBJ2-3 TRBV7-8
CASSLDRDHGYTF TRBJ1-2 TRBV5-1
CASSSAGSSYNSPLHF TRBJ1-6 TRBV11-2